This TCR beta chain appears in the sequencing data of a study of T cell changes during pregnancy in multiple sclerosis. This clone was recorded only once. Libraries were prepared by immunoSEQ multiplex PCR; TCRdb keeps only in-frame clonotypes and omits some of them. The sample shows fewer than 140,000 clones, about 90% of them seen only once. This CDR3 has 14 amino acids. V lost 5 bases to trimming and J lost 4 bases; unmatched junction nucleotides: 6. In germline, CDR1 is LNHDA, CDR2 SQIVND (reference sequence). The sample was peripheral blood, taken after pregnancy. V is TRBV19 and J is TRBJ2-3; 7 bases match TRBD2. The sequence was collected from a female donor with multiple sclerosis, enrolled in a pregnancy study. CDR3 loop: CASSQSGNPDTQYF. The CDR3 DNA reads TGTGCCAGTAGTCAAAGCGGGAACCCAGATACGCAGTATTTT.